This T cell receptor (beta chain) derives from a study of OX40 agonist ivuxolimab in advanced cancers. In the study overall: Patients received the agonistic anti-OX40 (CD134) antibody ivuxolimab. Three patients responded partially, comprising one with hepatocellular carcinoma and two with cutaneous melanoma. Patients in dose escalation had liver, melanoma, kidney or head and neck cancers.

About this clone itself: The same CDR3 also results from other DNA sequences found in this sample.

Clones were read by immunoSEQ multiplex PCR, and TCRdb kept only the in-frame ones, dropping some. This table holds some 55,000 clones, approximately 80% found once. Germline V lookup: CDR1 GTSNPN, CDR2 SVGIG (reference sequence). This CDR3 is built from 15 residues. The germline V and J ends were trimmed by 8 bases and 8 bases, with 25 bases remaining between them. The source was CD4+ or CD8+ T cells sorted from blood, collected in a trial of the OX40 agonist ivuxolimab. The sequence came from an adult with an advanced solid tumor such as melanoma, head and neck, liver or kidney cancer. The gene calls are TRBV30 and TRBJ1-5; the D gene is possibly TRBD1 (5 bases). The CDR3 DNA reads as TGTGCCCTAAAACGGCCGGGGCCGGGGGGGGAGCCCCAGCATTTT. It encodes CALKRPGPGGEPQHF.